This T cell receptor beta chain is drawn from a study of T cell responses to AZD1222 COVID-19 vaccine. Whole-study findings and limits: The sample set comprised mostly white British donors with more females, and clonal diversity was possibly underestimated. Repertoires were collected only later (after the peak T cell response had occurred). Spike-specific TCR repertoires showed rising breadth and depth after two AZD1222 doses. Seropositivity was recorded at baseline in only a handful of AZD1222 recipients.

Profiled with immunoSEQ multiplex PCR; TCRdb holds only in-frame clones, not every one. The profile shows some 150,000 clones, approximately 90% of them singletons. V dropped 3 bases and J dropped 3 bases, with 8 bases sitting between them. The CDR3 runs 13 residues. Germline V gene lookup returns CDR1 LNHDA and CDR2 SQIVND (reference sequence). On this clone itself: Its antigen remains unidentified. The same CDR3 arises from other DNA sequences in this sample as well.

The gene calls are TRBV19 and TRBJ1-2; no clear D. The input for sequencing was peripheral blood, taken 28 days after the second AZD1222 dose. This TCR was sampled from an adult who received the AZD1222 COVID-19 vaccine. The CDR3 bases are TGTGCCAGTAGTATCACAGCTTACTATGGCTACACCTTC. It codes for CASSITAYYGYTF.